The 9 T cell receptor beta chains below all came from one sample that was sequenced in a study of vaccination effects on CD4 cells after COVID-19. Upon completion of 10 to 11 days in culture, CD4+ T cells were isolated. Clones were sequenced by immunoSEQ multiplex PCR, and TCRdb holds only the in-frame ones, with some missing. The profile shows 50,000 to 70,000 clones, under 80% of them singletons. The antigens these receptors bind are not known. The source was CD4+ T cells from PBMCs cultured without peptide, collected before COVID-19 vaccination. The receptor source for this set is a human donor who had a prior SARS-CoV-2 infection.

This clone was picked up one time. The chain combines TRBV9 with TRBJ2-1; no reliable D call. The CDR3 runs 13 residues. V was shortened by 0 bases and J by 6 bases, with 7 bases between the two germline ends. Germline V gene sequence: CDR1 SGDLS, CDR2 YYNGEE. The CDR3 here is CASSVEMFNEQFF. The CDR3 DNA reads TGTGCCAGCAGCGTAGAGATGTTCAATGAGCAGTTCTTC.

Concerning this clone: The sample carries other DNA sequences with the same CDR3. The CDR3 loop is CASSFRGEETQYF. The CDR3 DNA reads TGTGCCAGCAGTTTCCGAGGGGAAGAGACCCAGTACTTC. J is TRBJ2-5 and V is TRBV12-3 or TRBV12-4; D possibly uses TRBD1 or TRBD2 (5 bases each). The CDR3 runs 13 residues. Trimming removed 3 bases at V and 3 bases at J, with 8 bases between.

J is TRBJ2-3 and V is TRBV5-1; maybe TRBD2 (6 bases). V dropped 0 bases and J dropped 4 bases, with 9 bases sitting between them. The CDR3 loop spans 14 amino acids. Germline V gene lookup returns CDR1 SGHRS and CDR2 YFSETQ. The CDR3 here is CASSLETRADTQYF. In DNA form, the CDR3 reads TGCGCCAGCAGCTTGGAGACTAGGGCAGATACGCAGTATTTT.

This clone has just one count. J is TRBJ2-2 and V is TRBV14; D is possibly TRBD2 (5 bases). V was pared by 0 bases and J by 5 bases, with 13 bases between. This CDR3 contains 16 residues. Germline CDR1 is SGHDN and CDR2 is FVKESK. CDR3: CASSQDYGGTTGELFF. DNA for the CDR3: TGTGCCAGCAGCCAAGATTACGGAGGAACAACCGGGGAGCTGTTTTTT.

The gene calls are TRBV18 and TRBJ2-3; D call uncertain. Germline values: CDR1 KGHSH, CDR2 LQKENI. V lost 4 bases and J 2 bases, leaving 10 bases between the germline ends. The CDR3 contains 14 residues. CDR3 loop: CASSLSDFTDTQYF. DNA of the CDR3: TGTGCCAGCTCACTTTCGGATTTCACAGATACGCAGTATTTT.

The V gene is TRBV7-9, the J gene TRBJ1-6; 8 bases match TRBD1. This CDR3 has 15 residues. The V and J ends lost 5 bases and 8 bases, in that order; junction bases with no gene match: 8. Germline assignment: CDR1 SEHNR and CDR2 FQNEAQ (reference sequence). The CDR3 here is CASSEGQGLYSPLHF. CDR3 coding DNA: TGTGCCAGCAGCGAAGGACAGGGATTGTATTCACCCCTCCACTTT.

This sequence joins TRBV5-1 and TRBJ2-5; possible D gene TRBD2, 7 bases. The CDR3 spans 17 residues. Germline V CDR1 and CDR2: SGHRS, YFSETQ. The V end lost 4 bases, the J end lost 0 bases, and 19 bases lay between the germline ends. This CDR3 is CASSEVRGGTHQETQYF. CDR3 nucleotides: TGCGCCAGCAGCGAGGTTAGGGGGGGGACCCACCAAGAGACCCAGTACTTC.

This chain joins TRBV12-3 or TRBV12-4 and TRBJ2-2, with D possibly matching TRBD2 (5 bases). The V gene lost 6 bases and the J gene lost 7 bases, with 6 bases spanning the gap. The CDR3 totals 11 residues. The CDR3 bases are TGTGCCAGCAGCGGAGGCGGGGAGCTGTTTTTT. Translation gives CASSGGGELFF.

The genes are TRBV7-2 and TRBJ2-4, with 7 positions matching TRBD2. From germline, CDR1 is SGHTA and CDR2 FQGNSA. The CDR3 length is 17 residues. With 4 bases clipped from V and 0 bases from J, the junction kept 9 bases outside the gene matches. The CDR3 loop is CASSSSWGGRAKNIQYF. CDR3 nucleotides: TGTGCCAGCAGCTCCTCCTGGGGGGGAAGAGCCAAAAACATTCAGTACTTC.